The clone carrying this T cell receptor beta chain showed up many times. The data originate from a study of Graves' ophthalmopathy and Graves' hyperthyroidism. At the level of the study: Blood was drawn at initial diagnosis, before any treatment.

Other autoimmune disease, uncontrolled infection, pregnancy and lactation led to exclusion. The junction had 9 bases not matched to a gene; V was cut back by 2 bases and J by 5 bases. This CDR3 comprises 15 residues. CDR1 and CDR2 (germline): SQVTM, ANQGSEA. Amplification from RNA transcripts yielded the TCR beta CDR3 regions. The library came from an HTBI-primed first-round RT-PCR and a second-round multiplex PCR. From the multiplex PCR reads, TCRdb called clonotypes with MiXCR, one entry per CDR3 protein. The top ten hold roughly 6.9% of the sample, which has about 620,000 distinct CDR3 sequences, 22% seen once.

The V and J genes are TRBV29-1 and TRBJ2-5; 9 bases line up with TRBD2. This clonotype was sampled from a woman aged 18-30 years with stable Graves' hyperthyroidism. Some clones in this sample may be carry-over from other donors' samples. The sample consisted of peripheral blood. This CDR3 is CSVELLREGRETQYF. The CDR3 DNA reads as TGCAGCGTTGAATTGTTGCGGGAGGGCCGGGAGACCCAGTACTTC.